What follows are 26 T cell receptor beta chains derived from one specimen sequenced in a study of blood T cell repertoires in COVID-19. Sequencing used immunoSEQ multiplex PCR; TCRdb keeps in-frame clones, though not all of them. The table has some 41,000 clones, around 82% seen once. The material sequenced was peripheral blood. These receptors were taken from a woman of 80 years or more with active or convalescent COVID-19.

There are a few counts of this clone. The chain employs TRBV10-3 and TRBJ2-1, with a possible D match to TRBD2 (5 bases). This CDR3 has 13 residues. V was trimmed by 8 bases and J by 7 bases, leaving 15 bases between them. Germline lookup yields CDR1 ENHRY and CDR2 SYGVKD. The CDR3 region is CAIGKGSWNEQFF. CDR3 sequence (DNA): TGTGCCATCGGGAAAGGGAGTTGGAATGAGCAGTTCTTC.

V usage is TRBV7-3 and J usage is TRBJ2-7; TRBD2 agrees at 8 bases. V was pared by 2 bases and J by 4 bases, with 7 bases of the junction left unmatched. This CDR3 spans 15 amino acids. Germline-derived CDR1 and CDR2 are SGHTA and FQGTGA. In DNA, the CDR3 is TGTGCCAGCAGCTTAGCCCCGGGACTAGGATACGAGCAGTACTTC. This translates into CASSLAPGLGYEQYF. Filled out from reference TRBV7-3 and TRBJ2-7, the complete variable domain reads GAGVSQTPSNKVTEKGKYVELRCDPISGHTALYWYRQSLGQGPEFLIYFQGTGAADDSGLPNDRFFAVRPEGSVSTLKIQRTERGDSAVYLCASSLAPGLGYEQYFGPGTRLTVT.

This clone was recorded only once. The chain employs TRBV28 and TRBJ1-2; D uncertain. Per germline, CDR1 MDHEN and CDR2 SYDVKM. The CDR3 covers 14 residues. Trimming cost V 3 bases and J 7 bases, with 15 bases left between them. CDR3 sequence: CASSFNVGRGGYTF. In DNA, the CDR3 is TGTGCCAGCAGTTTTAATGTAGGGCGGGGTGGCTACACCTTC.

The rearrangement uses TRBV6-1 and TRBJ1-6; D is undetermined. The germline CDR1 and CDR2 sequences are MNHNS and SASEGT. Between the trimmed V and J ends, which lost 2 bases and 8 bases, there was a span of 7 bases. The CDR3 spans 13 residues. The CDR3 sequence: CASSELPDSPLHF. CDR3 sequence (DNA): TGTGCCAGCAGTGAACTCCCCGATTCACCCCTCCACTTT.

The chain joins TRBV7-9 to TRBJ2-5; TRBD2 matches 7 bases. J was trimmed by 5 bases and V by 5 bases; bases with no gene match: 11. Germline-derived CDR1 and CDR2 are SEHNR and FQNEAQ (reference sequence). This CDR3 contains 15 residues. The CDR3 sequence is CASSLGLGETETQYF. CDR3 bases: TGTGCCAGCAGCCTCGGACTAGGGGAAACGGAGACCCAGTACTTC.

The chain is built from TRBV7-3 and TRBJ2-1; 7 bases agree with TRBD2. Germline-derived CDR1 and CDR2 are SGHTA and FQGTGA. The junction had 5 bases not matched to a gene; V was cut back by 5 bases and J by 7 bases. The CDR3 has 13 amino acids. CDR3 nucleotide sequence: TGTGCCAGCAGCCTAGCGGTTTGGAATGAGCAGTTCTTC. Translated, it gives CASSLAVWNEQFF.

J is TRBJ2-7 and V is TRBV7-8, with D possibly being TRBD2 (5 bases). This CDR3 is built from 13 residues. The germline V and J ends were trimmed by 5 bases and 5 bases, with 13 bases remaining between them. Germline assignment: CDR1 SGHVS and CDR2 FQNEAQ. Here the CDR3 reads CASSPLPGDEQYF. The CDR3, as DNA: TGTGCCAGCAGCCCCCTCCCCGGGGACGAGCAGTACTTC.

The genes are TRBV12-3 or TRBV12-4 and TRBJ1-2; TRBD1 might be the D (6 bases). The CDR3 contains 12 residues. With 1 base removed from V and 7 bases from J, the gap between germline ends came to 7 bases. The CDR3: CASSLEGVGYTF. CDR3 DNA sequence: TGTGCCAGCAGTTTAGAGGGGGTTGGCTACACCTTC.

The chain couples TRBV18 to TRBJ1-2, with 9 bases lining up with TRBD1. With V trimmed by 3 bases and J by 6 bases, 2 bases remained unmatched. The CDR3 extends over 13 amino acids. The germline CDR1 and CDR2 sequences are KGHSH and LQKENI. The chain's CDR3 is CASSPRDRDGYTF. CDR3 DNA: TGTGCCAGCTCACCTCGGGACAGGGATGGCTACACCTTC.

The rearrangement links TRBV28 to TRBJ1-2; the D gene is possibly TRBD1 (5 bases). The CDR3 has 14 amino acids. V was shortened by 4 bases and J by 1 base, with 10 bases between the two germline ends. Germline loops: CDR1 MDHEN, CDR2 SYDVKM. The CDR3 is CASSSLDINYGYTF. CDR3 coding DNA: TGTGCCAGCAGTTCCCTGGACATTAACTATGGCTACACCTTC.

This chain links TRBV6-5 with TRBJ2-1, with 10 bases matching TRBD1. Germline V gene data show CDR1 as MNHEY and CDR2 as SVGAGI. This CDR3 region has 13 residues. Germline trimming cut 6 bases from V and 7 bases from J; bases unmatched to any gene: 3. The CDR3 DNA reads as TGTGCCAGCAGCTGGACAGGGGGGAATGAGCAGTTCTTC. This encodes CASSWTGGNEQFF.

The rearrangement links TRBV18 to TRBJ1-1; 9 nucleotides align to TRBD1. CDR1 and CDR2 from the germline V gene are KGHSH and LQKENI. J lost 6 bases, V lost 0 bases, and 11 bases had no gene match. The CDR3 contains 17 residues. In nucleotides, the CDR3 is TGTGCCAGCTCACCACCGGGACAGGGAGGAAAAGGCGCTGAAGCTTTCTTT. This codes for CASSPPGQGGKGAEAFF. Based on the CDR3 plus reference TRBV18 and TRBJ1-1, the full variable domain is NAGVMQNPRHLVRRRGQEARLRCSPMKGHSHVYWYRQLPEEGLKFMVYLQKENIIDESGMPKERFSAEFPKEGPSILRIQQVVRGDSAAYFCASSPPGQGGKGAEAFFGQGTRLTVV.

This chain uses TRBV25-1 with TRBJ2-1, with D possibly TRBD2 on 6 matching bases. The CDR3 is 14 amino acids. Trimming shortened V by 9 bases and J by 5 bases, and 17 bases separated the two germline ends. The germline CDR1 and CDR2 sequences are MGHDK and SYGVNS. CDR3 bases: TGTGCCAGTACTGGGGGGAGCAGCGACAATGAGCAGTTCTTC. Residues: CASTGGSSDNEQFF.

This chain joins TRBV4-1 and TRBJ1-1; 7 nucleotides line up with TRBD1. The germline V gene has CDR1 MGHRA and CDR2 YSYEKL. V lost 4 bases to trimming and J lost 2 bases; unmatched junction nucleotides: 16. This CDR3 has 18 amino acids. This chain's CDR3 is CASSLLSPGTETNTEAFF. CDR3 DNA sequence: TGCGCCAGCAGCCTATTATCCCCCGGGACAGAAACTAACACTGAAGCTTTCTTT.

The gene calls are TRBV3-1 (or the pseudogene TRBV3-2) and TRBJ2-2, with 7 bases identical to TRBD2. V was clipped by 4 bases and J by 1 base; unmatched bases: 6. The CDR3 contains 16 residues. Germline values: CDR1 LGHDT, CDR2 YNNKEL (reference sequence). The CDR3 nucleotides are TGTGCCAGCAGCCCTGGACTAGTCGGGAACACCGGGGAGCTGTTTTTT. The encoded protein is CASSPGLVGNTGELFF.

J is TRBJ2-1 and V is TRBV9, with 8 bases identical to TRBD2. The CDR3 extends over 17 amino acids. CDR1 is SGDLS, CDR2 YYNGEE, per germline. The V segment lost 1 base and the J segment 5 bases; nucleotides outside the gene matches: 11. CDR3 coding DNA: TGTGCCAGCAGCGTAACCCCAGCAGCGGGGGTAAACAATGAGCAGTTCTTC. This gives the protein CASSVTPAAGVNNEQFF.

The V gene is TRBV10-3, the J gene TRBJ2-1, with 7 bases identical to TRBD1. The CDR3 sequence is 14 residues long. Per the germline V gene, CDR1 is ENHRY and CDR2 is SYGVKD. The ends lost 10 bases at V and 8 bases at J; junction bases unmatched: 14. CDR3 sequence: CATQGDPVKDEQFF. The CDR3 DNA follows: TGTGCCACCCAGGGGGATCCGGTGAAGGATGAGCAGTTCTTC.

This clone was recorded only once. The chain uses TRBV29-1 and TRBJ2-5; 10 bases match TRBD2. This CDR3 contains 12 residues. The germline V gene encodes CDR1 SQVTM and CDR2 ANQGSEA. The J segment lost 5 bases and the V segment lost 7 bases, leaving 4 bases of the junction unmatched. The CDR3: CSASGSGETQYF. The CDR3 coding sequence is TGCAGCGCTAGCGGGAGTGGGGAGACCCAGTACTTC.

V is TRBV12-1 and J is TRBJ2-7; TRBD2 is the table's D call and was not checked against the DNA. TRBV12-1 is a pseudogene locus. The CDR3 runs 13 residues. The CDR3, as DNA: TGTGCCAGCAGCTTTGAGAGGGCCTACGAGCAGTACTTC. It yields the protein CASSFERAYEQYF.

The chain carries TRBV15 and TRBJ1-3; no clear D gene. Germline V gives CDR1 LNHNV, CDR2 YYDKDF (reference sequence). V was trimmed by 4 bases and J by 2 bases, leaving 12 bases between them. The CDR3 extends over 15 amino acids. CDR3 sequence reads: CATSNPAGAGNTIYF. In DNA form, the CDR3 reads TGTGCCACCAGCAACCCCGCCGGGGCTGGAAACACCATATATTTT.

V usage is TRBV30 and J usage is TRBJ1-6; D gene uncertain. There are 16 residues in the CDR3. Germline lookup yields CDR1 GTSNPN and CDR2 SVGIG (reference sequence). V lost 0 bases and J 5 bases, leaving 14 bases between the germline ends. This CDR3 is CAWSVERFGDNSPLHF. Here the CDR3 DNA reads TGTGCCTGGAGTGTGGAGAGGTTTGGCGATAATTCACCCCTCCACTTT.

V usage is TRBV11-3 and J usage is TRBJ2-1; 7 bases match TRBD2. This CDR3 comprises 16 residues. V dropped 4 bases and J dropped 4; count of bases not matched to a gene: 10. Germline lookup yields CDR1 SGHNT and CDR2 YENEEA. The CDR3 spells CASSSGGTTIYNEQFF. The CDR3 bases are TGTGCCAGCAGCTCCGGCGGGACTACGATTTACAATGAGCAGTTCTTC.

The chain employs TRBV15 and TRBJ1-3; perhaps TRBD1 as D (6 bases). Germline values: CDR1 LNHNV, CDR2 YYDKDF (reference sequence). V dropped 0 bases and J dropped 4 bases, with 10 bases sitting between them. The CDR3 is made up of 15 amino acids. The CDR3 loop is CATSRDRGSGNTIYF. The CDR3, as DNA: TGTGCCACCAGCAGAGACAGGGGATCGGGAAACACCATATATTTT.

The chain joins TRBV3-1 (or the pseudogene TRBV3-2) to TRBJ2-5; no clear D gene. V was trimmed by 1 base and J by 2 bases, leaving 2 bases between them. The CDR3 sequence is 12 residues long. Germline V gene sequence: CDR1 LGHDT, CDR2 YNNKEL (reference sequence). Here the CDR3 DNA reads TGTGCCAGCAGCCAAGTACAAGAGACCCAGTACTTC. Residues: CASSQVQETQYF.

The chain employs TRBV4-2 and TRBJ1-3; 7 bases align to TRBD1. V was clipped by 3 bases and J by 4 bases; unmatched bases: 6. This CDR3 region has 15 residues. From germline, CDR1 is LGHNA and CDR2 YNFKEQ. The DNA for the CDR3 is TGTGCCAGCAGCCACAGACAGGGATCGGGAAACACCATATATTTT. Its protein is CASSHRQGSGNTIYF.

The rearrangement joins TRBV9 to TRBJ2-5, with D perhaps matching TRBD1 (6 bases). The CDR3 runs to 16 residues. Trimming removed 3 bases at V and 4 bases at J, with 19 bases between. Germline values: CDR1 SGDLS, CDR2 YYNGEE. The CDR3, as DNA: TGTGCCAGCAGCGAACAGGGCCAGGGAAATATAGAGACCCAGTACTTC. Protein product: CASSEQGQGNIETQYF.